The clone carrying this T cell receptor (beta chain) was seen ten or more times. Its cognate antigen is unknown. A single record per CDR3 protein comes from TCRdb applying MiXCR to the reads. The sample contains 700,000 to 950,000 distinct CDR3 sequences, about 31% of which appear only once. Losses at the gene ends were 6 bases for V and 7 bases for J; bases not matched to a gene: 12. Per the germline V gene, CDR1 is SGHTA and CDR2 is FQGNSA. This CDR3 has 15 residues. The entry originates in a study of T cell repertoires in cytomegalovirus infection. Overall study: Public TCR beta signatures provided an indication of both CMV infection and a matching HLA type.

Study-level points and caveats: Cumulative public TCR beta family frequency identified carriers of CMV plus the relevant HLA. Ex vivo, HLA-C-restricted CMV-specific TCR beta clonotypes prevailed over the rest of the response.

The chain has TRBV7-2 and TRBJ1-2; TRBD1 agrees at 9 bases. The clonotype comes from a human donor in good health (CMV status not recorded). Some clones in this sample may be carry-over from other donors' samples. The sequences come from cultured CD8+ T cells from PBMCs, collected from culture after CMV antigen stimulation. The CDR3 loop reads CASSLLTGGVIGYTF. Written as DNA, the CDR3 is TGTGCCAGCAGTTTACTAACAGGGGGCGTGATTGGCTACACCTTC.